These 16 T cell receptor beta chains were sequenced from one sample in a study of human T cells and chemical hapten exposure. TCRdb itself ran the RACE reads through MiXCR, one entry per CDR3 protein. The sample carries roughly 360,000 distinct CDR3 sequences, about 4.4% recorded once. Sample time point: patch test 1, 2 weeks after DPC sensitization. Noted treatment: therapeutic diphenylcyclopropenone sensitization with weekly scalp DPC. This sample comprised whole blood, obtained in connection with sensitization to the hapten diphenylcyclopropenone (DPC). These receptor sequences come from a woman aged 45-60 years with alopecia areata. Some clones in this sample may be carry-over from other donors' samples.

This clonotype was counted ten times or more. The J gene is TRBJ2-3, the V gene TRBV28; 7 nucleotides line up with TRBD2. Germline CDR1 MDHEN, CDR2 SYDVKM. Unmatched junction bases numbered 10, after V lost 10 bases and J lost 3 bases. The CDR3 length is 14 residues. The CDR3 reads CATRGEMETDTQYF. The CDR3 nucleotides read TGTGCCACCCGGGGGGAAATGGAGACAGATACGCAGTATTTT.

Here the CDR3 DNA reads TGTGCCAGCACACAGAACCGGGACTTCTACAATGAGCAGTTCTTC. Amino acid sequence: CASTQNRDFYNEQFF. The V gene is TRBV6-1, the J gene TRBJ2-1; weak D call: TRBD2 (6 bases). The CDR3 sequence is 15 residues long. Germline CDR1 reads MNHNS; CDR2 reads SASEGT. V was cut by 7 bases and J by 3 bases, with 16 bases left in between.

This clonotype was seen many times. This chain links TRBV4-2 with TRBJ1-3; the D is unclear. Trimming pared 1 base from V and 0 bases from J, leaving 13 bases between. The germline V gene encodes CDR1 LGHNA and CDR2 YNFKEQ. The CDR3 spans 17 residues. The CDR3 DNA sequence: TGTGCCAGCAGCCAAGGATGGGTAACGGACTCTGGAAACACCATATATTTT. Its translation is CASSQGWVTDSGNTIYF.

The CDR3 nucleotides read TGTGCCAGCAGTCCCACCGGGACAGGTTCTAACTATGGCTACACCTTC. Its protein is CASSPTGTGSNYGYTF. The rearrangement links TRBV28 to TRBJ1-2; TRBD1 matches 8 bases. CDR3 length equals 16 residues. The J segment lost 0 bases and the V segment lost 5 bases, leaving 8 bases of the junction unmatched. Germline V gene lookup returns CDR1 MDHEN and CDR2 SYDVKM.

This clonotype was seen many times. CDR3 loop: CASSPTGGSNTGELFF. The CDR3 DNA reads TGTGCCAGCAGCCCAACAGGGGGTTCGAACACCGGGGAGCTGTTTTTT. V and J are TRBV7-9 and TRBJ2-2; 8 bases match TRBD1. Germline values: CDR1 SEHNR, CDR2 FQNEAQ (reference sequence). The CDR3 sequence is 16 residues long. V gave up 5 bases and J gave up 0 bases; unmatched junction bases: 5.

The sample holds many counts of this clonotype. In DNA, the CDR3 is TGTGCCAGCAGCAAGGAATCAGGGAACTATGGCTACACCTTC. Its protein is CASSKESGNYGYTF. The rearrangement uses TRBV21-1 and TRBJ1-2; the table gives TRBD1 as D, unverified against the DNA. TRBV21-1 corresponds to a pseudogene. This CDR3 is 14 amino acids long.

The chain couples TRBV9 to TRBJ2-2, with unresolved D. This CDR3 has 12 residues. Trimming shortened V by 3 bases and J by 7 bases, and 7 bases separated the two germline ends. CDR1 is SGDLS and CDR2 is YYNGEE in the germline V gene. CDR3 sequence: CASSDKGGELFF. The CDR3 DNA follows: TGTGCCAGCAGCGATAAGGGCGGGGAGCTGTTTTTT.

This clonotype has ten or more counts. The genes are TRBV6-2 or TRBV6-3 and TRBJ1-2, with a tentative D call TRBD1 (5 bases). The CDR3 consists of 14 residues. From germline, CDR1 is MNHEY and CDR2 SVGEGT. The germline V and J ends were trimmed by 4 bases and 4 bases, with 13 bases remaining between them. CDR3: CASSSQTAAYGYTF. The CDR3 DNA is TGTGCCAGCAGTTCCCAGACAGCTGCCTATGGCTACACCTTC.

In this sample, this clonotype turned up many times. The chain joins TRBV7-2 to TRBJ1-4; no clear D. This CDR3 spans 13 amino acids. Trimming stripped 5 bases from V and 5 bases from J, with 9 bases between. Germline-derived CDR1 and CDR2 are SGHTA and FQGNSA. The CDR3, as DNA: TGTGCCAGCAGCCGAACGGGGAATGAAAAACTGTTTTTT. Translating it yields CASSRTGNEKLFF.

This clonotype was found many times. The chain uses TRBV11-3 and TRBJ2-1; no definite D call. V lost 3 bases and J 5 bases, leaving 8 bases between the germline ends. The CDR3 totals 13 residues. Germline CDR1 reads SGHNT; CDR2 reads YENEEA. The CDR3, as DNA: TGTGCCAGCAGCTTCGGACGGGACAATGAGCAGTTCTTC. Translating it yields CASSFGRDNEQFF.

This clonotype appeared many times. The rearrangement uses TRBV20-1 and TRBJ1-3, with D possibly being TRBD1 (5 bases). The CDR3 extends over 16 amino acids. Germline V lookup: CDR1 DFQATT, CDR2 SNEGSKA (reference sequence). V was shortened by 7 bases and J by 1 base, with 20 bases between the two germline ends. CDR3 protein: CSVPRPRDGSGNTIYF. The CDR3 region has the DNA TGCAGTGTCCCGCGTCCCAGGGACGGGTCTGGAAACACCATATATTTT.

This clonotype occurred many times. This rearrangement joins TRBV4-3 to TRBJ2-3; 12 positions agree with TRBD1. The J segment lost 1 base and the V segment lost 3 bases, leaving 2 bases of the junction unmatched. The V gene's germline CDR1 is LGHNA and CDR2 YSLEER. The CDR3 covers 16 residues. CDR3 DNA sequence: TGCGCCAGCAGCCAGGGGACAGGGGGCGGCACAGATACGCAGTATTTT. This encodes CASSQGTGGGTDTQYF.

The V call is TRBV6-2 or TRBV6-3, the J call TRBJ2-4; either TRBD1 or TRBD2 may fit D (5 bases each). CDR1 is MNHEY, CDR2 SVGEGT, per germline. The CDR3 spans 18 residues. Trimming removed 0 bases from V and 2 bases from J, with 17 bases in between. The CDR3 reads CASSYSGPEGLTKNIQYF. The CDR3 DNA follows: TGTGCCAGCAGTTACTCCGGGCCCGAGGGGCTAACCAAAAACATTCAGTACTTC.

The sample holds many counts of this clonotype. The chain combines TRBV5-5 with TRBJ1-1; D call uncertain. Deletions cut 1 base from V and 7 bases from J, with 8 bases between. The germline CDR1 and CDR2 sequences are SGHKS and YYEKEE (reference sequence). The CDR3 consists of 12 residues. The CDR3 loop is CASSLLGVEAFF. The CDR3 DNA is TGTGCCAGCAGCTTGTTGGGAGTTGAAGCTTTCTTT.

This clonotype was detected a few times. This chain connects TRBV2 to TRBJ2-2; 9 bases line up with TRBD2. The CDR3 runs to 16 residues. Germline trimming cut 4 bases from V and 5 bases from J; bases unmatched to any gene: 8. Germline assignment: CDR1 SNHLY and CDR2 FYNNEI. CDR3: CASSATSGRTTGELFF. The CDR3 nucleotides are TGTGCCAGCAGTGCGACTAGCGGACGAACAACCGGGGAGCTGTTTTTT.

In this sample, this clonotype turned up many times. The CDR3, as DNA: TGTGCCAGCACCACAGGGGACACTGAAGCTTTCTTT. Its protein is CASTTGDTEAFF. This chain joins TRBV28 and TRBJ1-1, with 7 bases fitting TRBD1. Germline loops: CDR1 MDHEN, CDR2 SYDVKM. J gave up 3 bases and V 7 bases, and 2 bases lay outside the gene matches. The CDR3 sequence is 12 residues long.